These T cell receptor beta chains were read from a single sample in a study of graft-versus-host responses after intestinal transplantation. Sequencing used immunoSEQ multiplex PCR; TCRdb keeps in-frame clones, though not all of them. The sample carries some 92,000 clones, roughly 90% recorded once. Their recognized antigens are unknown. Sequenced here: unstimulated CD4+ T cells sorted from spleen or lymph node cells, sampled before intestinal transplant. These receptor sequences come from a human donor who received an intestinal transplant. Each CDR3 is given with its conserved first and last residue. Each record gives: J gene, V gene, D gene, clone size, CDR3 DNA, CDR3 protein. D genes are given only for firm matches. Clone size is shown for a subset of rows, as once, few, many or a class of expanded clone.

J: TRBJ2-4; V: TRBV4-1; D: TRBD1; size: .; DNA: TGCGCCAGCAGCCAAGGGGACGGGACAGGGGGAGTCAAAAACATTCAGTACTTC; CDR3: CASSQGDGTGGVKNIQYF
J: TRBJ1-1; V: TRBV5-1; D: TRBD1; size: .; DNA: TGCGCCAGCAGCCACCGGGACAGGGACTTGGCCACTGAAGCTTTCTTT; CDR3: CASSHRDRDLATEAFF
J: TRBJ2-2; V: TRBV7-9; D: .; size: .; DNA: TGTGCCAGCAGCTCTAATGGCAGGGGTCCCGGGGAGCTGTTTTTT; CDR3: CASSSNGRGPGELFF
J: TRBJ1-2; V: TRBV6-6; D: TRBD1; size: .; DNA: TGTGCCAGCAGTTACTCGGACAGGGTAAACGGCTACACCTTC; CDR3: CASSYSDRVNGYTF
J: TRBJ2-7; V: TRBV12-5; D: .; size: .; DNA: TGTGCTAGTGGTTTTAAGGGGGTTCTTACGTCCTACGAGCAGTACTTC; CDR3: CASGFKGVLTSYEQYF
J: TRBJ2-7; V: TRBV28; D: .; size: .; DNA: TGTGCCAGCAGTAGGGACAGGAGCGGGAACTACGAGCAGTACTTC; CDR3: CASSRDRSGNYEQYF
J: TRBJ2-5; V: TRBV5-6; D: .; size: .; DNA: TGTGCCAGCAGCTTGGTAGGAGGGAGGGAGACCCAGTACTTC; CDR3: CASSLVGGRETQYF
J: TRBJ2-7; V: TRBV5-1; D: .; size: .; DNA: TGCGCCAGCAGCTCTTCCTACGAGCAGTACTTC; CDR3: CASSSSYEQYF
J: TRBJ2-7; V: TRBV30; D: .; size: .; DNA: TGTGCCTGGAGTGTCTTGGGGAGGACCTACGAGCAGTACTTC; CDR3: CAWSVLGRTYEQYF
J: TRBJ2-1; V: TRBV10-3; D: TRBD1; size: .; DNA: TGTGCCATCAGTGAGCCGCTACAGGGGCGCTCCTACAATGAGCAGTTCTTC; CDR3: CAISEPLQGRSYNEQFF
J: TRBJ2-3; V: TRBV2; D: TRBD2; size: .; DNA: TGTGCCAGGAGAGTGGGACTAGCGGGAATAACAGATACGCAGTATTTT; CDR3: CARRVGLAGITDTQYF
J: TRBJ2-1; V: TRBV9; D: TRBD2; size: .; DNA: TGTGCCAGCAGCCCAACTAGCGGCCGTTACAATGAGCAGTTCTTC; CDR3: CASSPTSGRYNEQFF
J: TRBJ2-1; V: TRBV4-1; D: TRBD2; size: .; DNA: TGCGCCAGCAGCCAAGAAGGGCTAGCGGGAGGTGAGCAGTTCTTC; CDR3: CASSQEGLAGGEQFF
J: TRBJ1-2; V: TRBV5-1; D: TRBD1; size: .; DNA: TGCGCCAGCAGCCCCCAAGGACAGGGGTATGGCTACACCTTC; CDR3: CASSPQGQGYGYTF
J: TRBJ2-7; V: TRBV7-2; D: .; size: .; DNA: TGTGCCAGCAGCTTAGTAAACCACCGAGGCAGTAACACCTACGAGCAGTACTTC; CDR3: CASSLVNHRGSNTYEQYF
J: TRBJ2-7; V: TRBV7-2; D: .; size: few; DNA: TGTGCCAGCAGCTCCGACTGGGGCGAGCAGTACTTC; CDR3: CASSSDWGEQYF
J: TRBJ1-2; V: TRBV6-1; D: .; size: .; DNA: TGTGCCAGCAGTGAATATGGCGGGGTACGAGGGGGCTACACCTTC; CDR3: CASSEYGGVRGGYTF
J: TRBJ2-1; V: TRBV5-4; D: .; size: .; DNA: TGTGCCAGCGAGGGAAGCGGTCGCTGGGGCGATGAGCAGTTCTTC; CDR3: CASEGSGRWGDEQFF
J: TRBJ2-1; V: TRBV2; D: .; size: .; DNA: TGTGCCAGCAGTGAGAGCAATGAGCAGTTCTTC; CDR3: CASSESNEQFF
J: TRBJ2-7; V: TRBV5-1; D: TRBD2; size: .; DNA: TGCGCCAGCAGCTTGGAACTAGCGGGAGTAGGCGAGCAGTACTTC; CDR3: CASSLELAGVGEQYF
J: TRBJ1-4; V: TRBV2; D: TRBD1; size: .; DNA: TGTGCCAGCAGTGCCGCCGGGACAGTGGGCGAAAAACTGTTTTTT; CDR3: CASSAAGTVGEKLFF
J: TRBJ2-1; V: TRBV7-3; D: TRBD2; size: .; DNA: TGTGCCAGCAGCTTACGACTAGCGGGTCACAATGAGCAGTTCTTC; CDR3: CASSLRLAGHNEQFF